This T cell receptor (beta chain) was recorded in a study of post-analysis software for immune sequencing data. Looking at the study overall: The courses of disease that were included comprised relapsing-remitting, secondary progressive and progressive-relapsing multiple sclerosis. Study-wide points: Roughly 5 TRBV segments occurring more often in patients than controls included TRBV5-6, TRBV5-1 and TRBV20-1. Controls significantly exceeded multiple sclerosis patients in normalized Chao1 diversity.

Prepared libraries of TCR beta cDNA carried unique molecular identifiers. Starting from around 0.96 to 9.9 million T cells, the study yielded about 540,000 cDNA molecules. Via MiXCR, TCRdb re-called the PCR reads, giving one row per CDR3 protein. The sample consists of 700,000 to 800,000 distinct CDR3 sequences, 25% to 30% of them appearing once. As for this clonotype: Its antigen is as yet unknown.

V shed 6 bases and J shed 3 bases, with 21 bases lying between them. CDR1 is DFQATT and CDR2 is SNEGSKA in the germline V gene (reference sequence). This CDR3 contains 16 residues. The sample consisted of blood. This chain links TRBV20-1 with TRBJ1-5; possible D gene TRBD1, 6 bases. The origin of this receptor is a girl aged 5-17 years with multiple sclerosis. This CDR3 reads CSATRPWGAINQPQHF. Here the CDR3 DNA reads TGCAGTGCCACTAGGCCTTGGGGGGCTATCAATCAGCCCCAGCATTTT.